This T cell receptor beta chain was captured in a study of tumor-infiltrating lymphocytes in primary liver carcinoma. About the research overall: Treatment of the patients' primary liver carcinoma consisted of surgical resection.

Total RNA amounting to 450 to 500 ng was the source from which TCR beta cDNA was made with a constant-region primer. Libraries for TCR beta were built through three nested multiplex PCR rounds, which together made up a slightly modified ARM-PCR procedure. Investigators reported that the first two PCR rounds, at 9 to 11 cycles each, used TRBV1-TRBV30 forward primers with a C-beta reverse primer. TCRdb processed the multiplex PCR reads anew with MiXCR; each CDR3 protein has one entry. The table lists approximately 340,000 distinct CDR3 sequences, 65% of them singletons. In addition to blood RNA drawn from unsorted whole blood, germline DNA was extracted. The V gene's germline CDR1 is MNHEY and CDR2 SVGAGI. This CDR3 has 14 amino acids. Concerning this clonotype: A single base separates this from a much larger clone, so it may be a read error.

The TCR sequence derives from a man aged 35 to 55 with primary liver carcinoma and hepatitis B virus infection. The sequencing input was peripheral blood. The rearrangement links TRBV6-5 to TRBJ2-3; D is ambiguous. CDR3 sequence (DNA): TGTACCAGCAGTTCAAGGGCCCACACAGATACGCAGTATTTT. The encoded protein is CTSSSRAHTDTQYF.